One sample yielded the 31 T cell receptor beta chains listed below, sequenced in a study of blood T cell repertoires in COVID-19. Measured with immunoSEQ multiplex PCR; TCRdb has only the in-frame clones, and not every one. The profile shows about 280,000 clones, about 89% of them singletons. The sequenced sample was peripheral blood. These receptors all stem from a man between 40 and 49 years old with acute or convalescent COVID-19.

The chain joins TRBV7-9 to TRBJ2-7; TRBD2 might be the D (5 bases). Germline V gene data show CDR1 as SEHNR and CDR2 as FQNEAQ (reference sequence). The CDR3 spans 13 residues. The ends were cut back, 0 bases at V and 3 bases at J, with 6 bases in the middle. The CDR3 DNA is TGTGCCAGCAGCTTAGCGGGGAGCTACGAGCAGTACTTC. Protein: CASSLAGSYEQYF.

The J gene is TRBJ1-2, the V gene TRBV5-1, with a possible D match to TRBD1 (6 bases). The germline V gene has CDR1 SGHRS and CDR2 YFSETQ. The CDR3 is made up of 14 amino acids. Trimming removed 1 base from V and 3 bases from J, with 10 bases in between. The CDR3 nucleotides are TGCGCCAGCAGCTTGAGAGGGGGTGACTATGGCTACACCTTC. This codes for CASSLRGGDYGYTF.

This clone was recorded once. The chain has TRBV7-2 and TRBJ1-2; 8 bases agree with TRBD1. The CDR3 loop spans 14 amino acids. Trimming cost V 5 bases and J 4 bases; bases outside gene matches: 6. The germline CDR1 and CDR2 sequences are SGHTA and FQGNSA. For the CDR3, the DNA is TGTGCCAGCAGCGGACAGGGCGTGGGCTATGGCTACACCTTC. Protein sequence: CASSGQGVGYGYTF. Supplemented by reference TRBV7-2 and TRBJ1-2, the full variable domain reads GAGVSQSPSNKVTEKGKDVELRCDPISGHTALYWYRQSLGQGLEFLIYFQGNSAPDKSGLPSDRFSAERTGGSVSTLTIQRTQQEDSAVYLCASSGQGVGYGYTFGSGTRLTVV.

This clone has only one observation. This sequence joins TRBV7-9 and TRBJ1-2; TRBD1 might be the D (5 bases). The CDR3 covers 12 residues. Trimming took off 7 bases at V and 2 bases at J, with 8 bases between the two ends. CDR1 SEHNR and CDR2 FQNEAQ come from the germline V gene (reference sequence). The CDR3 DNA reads TGTGCCAGCACCAGACAGAACTATGGCTACACCTTC. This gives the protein CASTRQNYGYTF.

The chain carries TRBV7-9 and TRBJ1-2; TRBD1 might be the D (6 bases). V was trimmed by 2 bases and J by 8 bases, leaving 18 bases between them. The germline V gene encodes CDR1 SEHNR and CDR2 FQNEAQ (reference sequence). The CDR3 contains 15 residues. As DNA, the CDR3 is TGTGCCAGCAGCTTAAGTTACAGGGACGGCGGCGGCTACACCTTC. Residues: CASSLSYRDGGGYTF.

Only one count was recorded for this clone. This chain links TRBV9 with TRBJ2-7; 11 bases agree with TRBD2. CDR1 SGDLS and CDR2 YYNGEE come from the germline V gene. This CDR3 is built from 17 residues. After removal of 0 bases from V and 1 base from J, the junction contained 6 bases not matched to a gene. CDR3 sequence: CASSVAIAGGPSYEQYF. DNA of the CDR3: TGTGCCAGCAGCGTAGCCATAGCGGGGGGGCCATCCTACGAGCAGTACTTC.

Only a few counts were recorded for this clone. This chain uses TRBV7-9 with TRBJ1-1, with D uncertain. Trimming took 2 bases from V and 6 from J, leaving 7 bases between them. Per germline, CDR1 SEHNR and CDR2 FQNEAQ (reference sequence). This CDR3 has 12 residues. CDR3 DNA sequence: TGTGCCAGCAGCTTAAATCCCTCTGAAGCTTTCTTT. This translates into CASSLNPSEAFF.

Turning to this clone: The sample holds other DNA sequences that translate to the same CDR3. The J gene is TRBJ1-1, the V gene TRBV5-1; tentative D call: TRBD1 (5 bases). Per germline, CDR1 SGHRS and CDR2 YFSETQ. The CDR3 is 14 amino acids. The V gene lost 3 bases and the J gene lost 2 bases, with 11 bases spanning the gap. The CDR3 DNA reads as TGCGCCAGCAGCTCCCAGGGTGGAAACACTGAAGCTTTCTTT. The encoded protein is CASSSQGGNTEAFF.

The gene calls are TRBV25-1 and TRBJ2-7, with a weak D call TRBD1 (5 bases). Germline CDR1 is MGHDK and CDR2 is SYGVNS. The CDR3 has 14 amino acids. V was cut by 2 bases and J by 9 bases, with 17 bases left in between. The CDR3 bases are TGTGCCAGCAGTGAAGGTCAAGGGGTTGGGTGGCAGTACTTC. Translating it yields CASSEGQGVGWQYF.

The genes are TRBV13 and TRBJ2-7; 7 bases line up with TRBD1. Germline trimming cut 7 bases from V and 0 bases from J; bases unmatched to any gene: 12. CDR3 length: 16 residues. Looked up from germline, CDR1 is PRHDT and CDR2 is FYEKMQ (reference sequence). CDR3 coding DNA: TGTGCCAGCACTCCCCTGGGGACAGACAGCTCCTACGAGCAGTACTTC. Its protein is CASTPLGTDSSYEQYF.

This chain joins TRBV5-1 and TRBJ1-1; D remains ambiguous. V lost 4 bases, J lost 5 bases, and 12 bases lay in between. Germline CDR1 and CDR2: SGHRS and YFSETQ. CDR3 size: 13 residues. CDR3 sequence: CASSPDGRTEAFF. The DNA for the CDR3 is TGCGCCAGCAGCCCCGACGGGAGGACTGAAGCTTTCTTT.

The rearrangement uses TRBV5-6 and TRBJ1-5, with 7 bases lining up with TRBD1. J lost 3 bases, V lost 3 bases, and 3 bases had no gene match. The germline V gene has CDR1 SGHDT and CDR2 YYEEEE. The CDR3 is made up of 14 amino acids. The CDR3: CASSWGQSNQPQHF. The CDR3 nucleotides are TGTGCCAGCAGCTGGGGACAGTCCAATCAGCCCCAGCATTTT.

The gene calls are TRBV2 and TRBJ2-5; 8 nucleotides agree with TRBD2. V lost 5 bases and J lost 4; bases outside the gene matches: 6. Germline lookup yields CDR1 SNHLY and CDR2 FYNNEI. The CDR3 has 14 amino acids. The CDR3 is CASSPGGGRETQYF. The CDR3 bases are TGTGCCAGCAGTCCGGGGGGGGGCCGAGAGACCCAGTACTTC.

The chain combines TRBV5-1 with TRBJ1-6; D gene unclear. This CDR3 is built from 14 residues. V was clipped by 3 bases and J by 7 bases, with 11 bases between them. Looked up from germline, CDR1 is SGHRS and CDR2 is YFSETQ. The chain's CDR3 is CASSWRVGNSPLHF. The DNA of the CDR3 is TGCGCCAGCAGCTGGAGGGTAGGGAATTCACCCCTCCACTTT.

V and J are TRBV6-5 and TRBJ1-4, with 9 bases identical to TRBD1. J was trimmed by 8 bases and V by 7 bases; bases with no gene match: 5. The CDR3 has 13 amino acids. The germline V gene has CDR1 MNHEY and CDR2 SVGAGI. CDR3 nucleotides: TGTGCCAGCATGGACAGGGGTGAGGAAAAACTGTTTTTT. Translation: CASMDRGEEKLFF.

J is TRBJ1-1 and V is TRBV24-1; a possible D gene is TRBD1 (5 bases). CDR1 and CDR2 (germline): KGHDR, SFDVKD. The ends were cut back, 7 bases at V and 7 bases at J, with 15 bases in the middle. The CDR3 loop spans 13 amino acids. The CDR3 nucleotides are TGTGCCACCAGGCGTGGGGGGTTTAGTGAAGCTTTCTTT. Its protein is CATRRGGFSEAFF.

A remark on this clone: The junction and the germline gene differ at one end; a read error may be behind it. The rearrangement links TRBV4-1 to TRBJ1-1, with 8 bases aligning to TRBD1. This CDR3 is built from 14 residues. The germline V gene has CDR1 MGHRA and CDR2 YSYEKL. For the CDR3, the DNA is TGCGCCAGCAGCCAAGCTCTTGACAGGGGCGGCTTCTGGTTT. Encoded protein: CASSQALDRGGFWF.

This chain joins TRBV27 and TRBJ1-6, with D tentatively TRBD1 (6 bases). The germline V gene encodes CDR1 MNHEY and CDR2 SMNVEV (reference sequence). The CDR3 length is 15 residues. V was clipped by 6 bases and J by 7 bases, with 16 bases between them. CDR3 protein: CASRDLQGRNSPLHF. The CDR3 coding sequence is TGTGCCAGCAGGGATTTACAGGGACGGAATTCACCCCTCCACTTT.

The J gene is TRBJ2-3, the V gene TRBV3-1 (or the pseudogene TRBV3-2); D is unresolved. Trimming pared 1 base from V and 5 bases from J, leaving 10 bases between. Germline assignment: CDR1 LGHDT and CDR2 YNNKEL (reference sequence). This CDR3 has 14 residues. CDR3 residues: CASSQVQGVDTQYF. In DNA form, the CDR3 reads TGTGCCAGCAGCCAAGTACAAGGAGTAGATACGCAGTATTTT.

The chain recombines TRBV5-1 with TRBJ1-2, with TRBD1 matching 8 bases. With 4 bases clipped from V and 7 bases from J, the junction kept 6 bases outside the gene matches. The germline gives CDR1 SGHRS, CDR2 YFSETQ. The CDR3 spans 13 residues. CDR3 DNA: TGCGCCAGCAGCACAGGACAGGGTAGTGGCTACACCTTC. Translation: CASSTGQGSGYTF.

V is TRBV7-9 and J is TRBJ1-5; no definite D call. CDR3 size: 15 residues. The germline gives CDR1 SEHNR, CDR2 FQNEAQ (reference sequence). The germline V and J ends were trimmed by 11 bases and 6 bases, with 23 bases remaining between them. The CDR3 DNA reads TGTGCCGGCTCGGTTGGGTCCGATGGGAGTCAGCCCCAGCATTTT. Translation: CAGSVGSDGSQPQHF.

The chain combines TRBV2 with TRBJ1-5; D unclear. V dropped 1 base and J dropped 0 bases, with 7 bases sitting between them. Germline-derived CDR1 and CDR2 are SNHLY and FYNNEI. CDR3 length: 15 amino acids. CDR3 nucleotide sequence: TGTGCCAGCAGTGAAGGCGGTTATAGCAATCAGCCCCAGCATTTT. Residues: CASSEGGYSNQPQHF. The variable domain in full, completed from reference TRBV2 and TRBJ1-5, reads EPEVTQTPSHQVTQMGQEVILRCVPISNHLYFYWYRQILGQKVEFLVSFYNNEISEKSEIFDDQFSVERPDGSNFTLKIRSTKLEDSAMYFCASSEGGYSNQPQHFGDGTRLSIL.

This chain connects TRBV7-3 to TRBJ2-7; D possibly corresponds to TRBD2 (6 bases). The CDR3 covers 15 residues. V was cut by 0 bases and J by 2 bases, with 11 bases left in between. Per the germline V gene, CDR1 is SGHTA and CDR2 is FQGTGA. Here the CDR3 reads CASSLTPGSTYEQYF. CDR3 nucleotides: TGTGCCAGCAGCTTAACTCCCGGGAGTACCTACGAGCAGTACTTC.

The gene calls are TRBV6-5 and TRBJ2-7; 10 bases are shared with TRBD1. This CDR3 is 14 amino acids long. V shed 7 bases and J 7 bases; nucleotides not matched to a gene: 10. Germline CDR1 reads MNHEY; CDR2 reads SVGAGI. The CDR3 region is CASTRGTGVGEQYF. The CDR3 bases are TGTGCCAGCACCAGAGGGACAGGGGTTGGGGAGCAGTACTTC.

The CDR3 spells CAWKPTGGSFYNEQFF. CDR3 in DNA: TGTGCCTGGAAACCGACAGGGGGCTCGTTTTACAATGAGCAGTTCTTC. The J gene is TRBJ2-1, the V gene TRBV30, with 10 bases aligning to TRBD1. V was pared by 4 bases and J by 4 bases, with 10 bases of the junction left unmatched. Germline loops: CDR1 GTSNPN, CDR2 SVGIG (reference sequence). The length of the CDR3 is 16 residues.

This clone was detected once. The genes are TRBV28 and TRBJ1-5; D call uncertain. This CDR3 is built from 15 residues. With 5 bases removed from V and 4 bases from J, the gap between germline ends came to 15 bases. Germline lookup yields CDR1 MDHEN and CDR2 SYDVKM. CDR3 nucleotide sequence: TGTGCCAGCAGTATCCCGGGAGGGTGGAATCAGCCCCAGCATTTT. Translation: CASSIPGGWNQPQHF.

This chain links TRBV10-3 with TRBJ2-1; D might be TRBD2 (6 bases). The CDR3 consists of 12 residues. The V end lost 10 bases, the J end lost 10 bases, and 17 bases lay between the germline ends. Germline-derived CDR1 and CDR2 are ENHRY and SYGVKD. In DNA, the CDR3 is TGTGCCACCGCCGAGGAACGGGGGGAGCAGTTCTTC. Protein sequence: CATAEERGEQFF.

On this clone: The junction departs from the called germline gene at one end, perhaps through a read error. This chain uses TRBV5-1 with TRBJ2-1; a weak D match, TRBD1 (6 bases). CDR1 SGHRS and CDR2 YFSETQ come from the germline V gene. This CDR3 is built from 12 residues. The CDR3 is CASSLGQGSLVF. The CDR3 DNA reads TGCGCCAGCAGCTTGGGGCAGGGGTCTCTGGTCTTC. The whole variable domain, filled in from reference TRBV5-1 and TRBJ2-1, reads KAGVTQTPRYLIKTRGQQVTLSCSPISGHRSVSWYQQTPGQGLQFLFEYFSETQRNKGNFPGRFSGRQFSNSRSEMNVSTLELGDSALYLCASSLGQGSLVFGPGTRLTVL.

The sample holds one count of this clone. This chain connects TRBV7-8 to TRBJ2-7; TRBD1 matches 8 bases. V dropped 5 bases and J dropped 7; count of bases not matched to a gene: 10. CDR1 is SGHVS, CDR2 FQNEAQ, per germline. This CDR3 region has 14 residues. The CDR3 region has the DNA TGTGCCAGCAGCCGCCGGGACAGGTCGGAGGAGCAGTACTTC. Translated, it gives CASSRRDRSEEQYF.

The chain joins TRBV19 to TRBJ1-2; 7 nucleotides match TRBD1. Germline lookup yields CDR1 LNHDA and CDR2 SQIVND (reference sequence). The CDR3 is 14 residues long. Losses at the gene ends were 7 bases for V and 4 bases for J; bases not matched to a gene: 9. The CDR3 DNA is TGTGCCAGTAACCAACAGGGGAAGGTCTATGGCTACACCTTC. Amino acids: CASNQQGKVYGYTF.

Here the CDR3 reads CASSLVADSPLHF. CDR3 coding DNA: TGTGCCAGCAGCTTGGTTGCGGATTCACCCCTCCACTTT. The chain is built from TRBV5-6 and TRBJ1-6; unclear D gene. The CDR3 extends over 13 amino acids. CDR1 is SGHDT, CDR2 YYEEEE, per germline. V was trimmed by 0 bases and J by 8 bases, leaving 6 bases between them.